This T cell receptor (beta chain) was obtained from a study of blood T cell repertoires in COVID-19 (dated by TCRdb to the early 2020s). Study-wide context: Collaborator samples came from the United States, Italy and Spain and covered acute and convalescent phases of COVID-19. The prospective study material was composed of cDNA or gDNA derived from T cells, B-cell-depleted T cells, or PBMCs. Subjects who had been exposed to COVID-19, were actively infected with it, or had recovered from it provided the deeply sampled blood TCRbeta repertoires that made up the dataset. A freely available public database, intended as a resource for researchers studying the immune response to SARS-CoV-2, is where the repertoires were released. Samples were obtained from the ongoing ImmuneRACE study (first 160 participants) and from about 1,300 subjects provided by 6 global collaborators. Nearly every sample came with metadata listing a de-identified subject ID, COVID-19 status, age in years and sex. Where available, HLA class I and class II types were taken from metadata supplied by the sample provider and were not determined by assay-based typing.

Summary of the overall study and its limitations: The amount of clinical and demographic metadata varied by source and participant and was provided uncurated.

Trimming takes 3 bases from V and 3 bases from J, and the germline ends sit 9 bases apart. Counted from cysteine to phenylalanine, this CDR3 has 13 amino acids. Only the CDR3 DNA stays, 39 bases, in frame from base 1. CDR1 SQVTM and CDR2 ANQGSEA are derived from the germline V gene. TCRbeta CDR3 regions were amplified from genomic DNA using the immunoSEQ Assay, a bias-controlled multiplex PCR. Under the source paper's analysis protocol: The number of nucleated cells in each sample was estimated from the amplification of reference gene primers within the assay. To quantify the absolute abundance of each unique TCRbeta CDR3 rearrangement, sequence reads were collapsed and filtered. Productive Simpson clonality was computed per sample as the square root of Simpson's diversity index over productive rearrangements. The immuneACCESS repertoire file appears here via TCRdb, limited to in-frame rearrangements. These files lack a portion of the clones; in checked studies, under half of the deficit traces to unresolved V genes, and the cause of the others is not known. From that table come the V and J calls and clone size; the DNA was used to work out D and trimming. In this sample the table shows around 310,000 clones, roughly 89% of which occur a single time. Clones ranked in the top ten supply about 1% of the sample.

One collaborating source in Seattle enrolled patients while the patients were actively infected and followed the patients over time throughout the course of disease. The collaborating institutions used their own protocols to collect whole blood in K2EDTA tubes. For TCRbeta analysis, collaborator samples were shipped as frozen whole blood, as isolated PBMCs, or as DNA extracted from either sample type. With regard to this clone: Its antigen is unknown. Within one base of it there is no much larger clone, and no base qualities were kept.

The rearrangement joined TRBV29-1 to TRBJ2-1; matching of 5 bases hints at TRBD2 as the D gene. Sequenced sample: peripheral blood. This clonotype originated in a woman aged 40 to 55 with COVID-19, enrolled during active disease. The DNA sequence is as follows: TGCAGCGTTGACGGGGAGTTCTACAATGAGCAGTTCTTC. Its product reads: CSVDGEFYNEQFF.